There are a few counts of the clone carrying this TCR beta chain. The antigen remains undetermined. These data originate in a study of beta chain features in type 1 diabetes. Study-level points and caveats: PCR may have favored shorter templates equally in patients and controls.

Expressed TCRB transcripts were sequenced, since all the RNA that had been isolated was reverse transcribed. The data were produced by immunoSEQ multiplex PCR, yet TCRdb's version contains in-frame clones alone and is incomplete. The profile shows hundreds of thousands of clones, about 30% of them singletons. This CDR3 spans 14 amino acids. Trimming removed 6 bases from V and 0 bases from J; junction bases left unmatched: 2. The germline V gene has CDR1 LNHNV and CDR2 YYDKDF (reference sequence). The clonotype was recovered from a man in his late teens or twenties in good health. The chain uses TRBV15 and TRBJ2-7, with TRBD2 matching 10 bases. The sample was naive CD4+ T cells from blood. The CDR3 bases are TGTGCCACCAGATCTAGCGGGAGCTCCTACGAGCAGTACTTC. Translated, it gives CATRSSGSSYEQYF.